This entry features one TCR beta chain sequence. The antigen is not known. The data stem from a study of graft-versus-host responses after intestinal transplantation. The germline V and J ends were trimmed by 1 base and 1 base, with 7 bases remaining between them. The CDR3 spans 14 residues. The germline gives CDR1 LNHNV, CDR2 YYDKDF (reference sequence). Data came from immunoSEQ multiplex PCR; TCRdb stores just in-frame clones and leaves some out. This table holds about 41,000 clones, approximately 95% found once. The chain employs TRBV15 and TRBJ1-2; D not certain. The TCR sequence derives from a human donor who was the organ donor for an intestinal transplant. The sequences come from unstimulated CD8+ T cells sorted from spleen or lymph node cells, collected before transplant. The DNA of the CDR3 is TGTGCCACCAGCAGAGTAGGCAGTAACTATGGCTACACCTTC. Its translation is CATSRVGSNYGYTF.